Listed below are T cell receptor beta chains from one sample, sequenced in a study of glioma-infiltrating T cells. TCRdb reprocessed the multiplex PCR reads with MiXCR, giving one entry per CDR3 protein. The sample yields 100,000 to 150,000 distinct CDR3 sequences, roughly 25% seen once. The material sequenced was glioma tissue, nonneoplastic brain tissue, or PBMCs (not recorded which). Source of these receptors: a human donor with low-grade glioma or glioblastoma, undergoing nonglioma brain surgery, or in good health (not recorded which). CDR3s include the opening cysteine and the closing phenylalanine or tryptophan. The D gene is left open where the match is weak. Expanded clones are given a class, and other clones once, few, many or no size at all.

D gene | J gene | V gene | clone size | CDR3 DNA | CDR3 protein
TRBD2 | TRBJ2-1 | TRBV12-3/TRBV12-4 | many | TGTGCCAGCAGTCCAAGACCCGGGACTAGCGGGAGTATGCGCAATGAGCAGTTCTTC | CASSPRPGTSGSMRNEQFF
TRBD2 | TRBJ2-1 | TRBV4-3 | many | TGCGCCAGCAGCCAAGTCGGGACTAGTCGGTACAATGAGCAGTTCTTC | CASSQVGTSRYNEQFF
- | TRBJ2-4 | TRBV6-2/TRBV6-3 | many | TGTGCCAGCAGTTCACGGCGGACCTGGGGTACCATTCAGTACTTC | CASSSRRTWGTIQYF
TRBD2 | TRBJ2-1 | TRBV7-3 | few | TGTGCCAGCAGCCCCCGGGGTGGGAGCGGGATAGAGAATGAGCAGTTCTTC | CASSPRGGSGIENEQFF
- | TRBJ2-7 | TRBV6-1 | many | TGTGCCACCCGGGACGGAGTCTACGAGCAGTACTTC | CATRDGVYEQYF
TRBD1 | TRBJ1-1 | TRBV5-4 | - | TGTGCCAGCAGCTTGGAACAGGGGCTCACTGAAGCTTTCTTT | CASSLEQGLTEAFF
TRBD1 | TRBJ1-5 | TRBV2 | many | TGTGCCAGCAGTTTGACAGGGAATTCCCTTAGCAATCAGCCCCAGCATTTT | CASSLTGNSLSNQPQHF
- | TRBJ2-5 | TRBV6-1 | many | TGTGCCAGCAGTGAAGATTGGGACAACCAAGAGACCCAGTACTTC | CASSEDWDNQETQYF
- | TRBJ2-1 | TRBV20-1 | many | TGCAGTGCTAGAGATGGGGCGAGCTCCTACAATGAGCAGTTCTTC | CSARDGASSYNEQFF
TRBD2 | TRBJ2-7 | TRBV3-1 | few | TGTGCCAGCTCCGGGACTAGCGGCCTACGATGGCAGTACTTC | CASSGTSGLRWQYF
TRBD2 | TRBJ2-1 | TRBV7-2 | many | TGTGCCAGCAGCTCTCTTAGCGGGAGAAGAGATGAGCAGTTCTTC | CASSSLSGRRDEQFF
TRBD2 | TRBJ2-3 | TRBV2 | many | TGTGCCAGCGTCCCGGGACTAGCGGGTTATACGCAGTATTTT | CASVPGLAGYTQYF
TRBD2 | TRBJ2-7 | TRBV20-1 | many | TGCAGTGCTAGTCTAGCGGGTAGCTACGAGCAGTACTTC | CSASLAGSYEQYF
TRBD2 | TRBJ2-1 | TRBV3-1 | many | TGTGCCAGCAGCCAACCTAGCGGGAACAATGAGCAGTTCTTC | CASSQPSGNNEQFF
TRBD2 | TRBJ2-3 | TRBV6-2/TRBV6-3 | - | TGTGCCAGCAGTCCACAGACTAGCGGGAGCACAGATACGCGGTATTTT | CASSPQTSGSTDTRYF
- | TRBJ2-2 | TRBV4-2 | - | TGTGCCAGCAGCCAAGGCGCAGGGGAACTCAACACCCGGGAGCTGTTTTTT | CASSQGAGELNTRELFF
- | TRBJ2-7 | TRBV20-1 | many | TGCAGTGCTACAACTCCTCTATCCTACGAGCAGTACTTC | CSATTPLSYEQYF
- | TRBJ2-2 | TRBV19 | - | TGTGCCAGTAGCCCCCAGCATACCAACACCGGGGAGCTGTTTTTT | CASSPQHTNTGELFF
- | TRBJ2-2 | TRBV29-1 | few | TGCAGCGGTGACAGGGGAGGGACCGGGGAGCTGTTTTTT | CSGDRGGTGELFF
- | TRBJ1-5 | TRBV27 | many | TGTGCCAGCAGTATCAAACCGGACAGCTATCAGCCCCAGCATTTT | CASSIKPDSYQPQHF
- | TRBJ1-1 | TRBV24-1 | many | TGTGCCACCCTGGAAGGGACTGAAGCTTTCTTT | CATLEGTEAFF
- | TRBJ2-1 | TRBV25-1 | many | TGTGCCAGCAGTGATCCAGGGAATGAGCAGTTCTTC | CASSDPGNEQFF
- | TRBJ2-3 | TRBV19 | - | TGTGCCAGTAGTGGACCTAGCACAGATACGCAGTATTTT | CASSGPSTDTQYF
- | TRBJ1-2 | TRBV20-1 | many | TGCAGTGCCCCTTATGGCTACACCTTC | CSAPYGYTF
TRBD1 | TRBJ1-2 | TRBV20-1 | - | TGCAGTGCTAAGGTGACAGGGGGCCCCACTCCGTATGTCTACACCTTC | CSAKVTGGPTPYVYTF
- | TRBJ2-3 | TRBV20-1 | many | TGCAGTGCTACGGGACGGGCTAGCACAGATACGCAGTATTTT | CSATGRASTDTQYF
- | TRBJ2-2 | TRBV10-3 | many | TGTGCCATCAGTGAGATTGCCGGGGAGCTGTTTTTT | CAISEIAGELFF
TRBD1 | TRBJ2-7 | TRBV5-1 | - | TGCGCCAGCAGCGCTCCGGGACAGGACGAACAGTACTTC | CASSAPGQDEQYF
- | TRBJ2-7 | TRBV7-2 | many | TGTGCCAGCAGCTTAGATCTTGGGGACAAGAAATTC | CASSLDLGDKKF
TRBD1 | TRBJ2-7 | TRBV7-8 | many | TGTGCCAGCAGCTTAGCAGTCTTGGGACAGGGGGCTTACGAGCAGTACTTC | CASSLAVLGQGAYEQYF
- | TRBJ2-2 | TRBV2 | few | TGTGCCAGCAAGCCCGGGATCACCGGGGAGCTGTTTTTT | CASKPGITGELFF
TRBD1 | TRBJ1-5 | TRBV20-1 | - | TGCAGTGCTAGGCCGGGACAGGGGAACCAGCCCCAGCATTTT | CSARPGQGNQPQHF
TRBD1 | TRBJ1-1 | TRBV19 | many | TGTGCCACCCGGGGGTCGGGACAGCTAATGAACACTGAAGCTTTCTTT | CATRGSGQLMNTEAFF
TRBD1 | TRBJ1-2 | TRBV7-6 | - | TGTGCCAGCAGCCCAACCGGGACAGGCCATGGCTACACCTTC | CASSPTGTGHGYTF
TRBD2 | TRBJ2-7 | TRBV3-1 | - | TGTGACAGCAGCCAAGATCTCGGGGGGGTTGGAGAGCAGTACTTC | CDSSQDLGGVGEQYF
- | TRBJ2-1 | TRBV5-5 | few | TGTGCCAGCAGCCCCGGGACCATCAATGAGCAGTTCTTC | CASSPGTINEQFF
- | TRBJ1-2 | TRBV3-1 | many | TGTGCCAGCAGCCCCAGGACTAACTATGGCTACACCTTC | CASSPRTNYGYTF
- | TRBJ2-1 | TRBV12-3/TRBV12-4 | few | TGTGCCAGCAGTTTCTTGGCCCGGGACGAGCAGTTCTTC | CASSFLARDEQFF
TRBD2 | TRBJ2-3 | TRBV7-2 | - | TGTGCCAGCAGCTTGGGGAGGGCAGATACGCAGTATTTT | CASSLGRADTQYF
- | TRBJ2-5 | TRBV6-1 | many | TGTGCCAGCAATGGCCTTATAGCGGTAGAGACCCAGTACTTC | CASNGLIAVETQYF
- | TRBJ1-4 | TRBV4-1 | many | TGCGCCAGCAGCCAAGAAGCAACTAATGAAAAACTGTTTTTT | CASSQEATNEKLFF
TRBD2 | TRBJ2-5 | TRBV11-2 | - | TGTGCCAGCAGCTTTCTTCCCTCGACTAGCGGGAGGACGGAGACCCAGTACTTC | CASSFLPSTSGRTETQYF
- | TRBJ1-1 | TRBV24-1 | many | TGTGCCACCAGTGCAGCAGGGAAAAACACTGAAGCTTTCTTT | CATSAAGKNTEAFF
TRBD2 | TRBJ2-5 | TRBV7-2 | many | TGTGCCAGCAGCTCTCTCGGACTAGTCTTAGAGACCCAGTACTTC | CASSSLGLVLETQYF
- | TRBJ2-1 | TRBV6-1 | many | TGTGCCAGCAGTACGGCACTAGACTACAATGAGCAGTTCTTC | CASSTALDYNEQFF
- | TRBJ2-2 | TRBV7-9 | many | TGTGCCAGCAGCTTTGCGGGGTCCGGGGAGCTGTTTTTT | CASSFAGSGELFF
- | TRBJ2-3 | TRBV19 | few | TGTGCCAGTAGTACTCGGGATACGCAGTATTTT | CASSTRDTQYF
- | TRBJ2-3 | TRBV29-1 | many | TGCAGCGTTGAGTCGCCGCCAGATACGCAGTATTTT | CSVESPPDTQYF
TRBD1 | TRBJ2-1 | TRBV19 | many | TGTGCCATCGGGACAGGGGCTCGCAATGAGCAGTTCTTC | CAIGTGARNEQFF
- | TRBJ1-2 | TRBV12-3/TRBV12-4 | - | TGTGCCAGCAGTTTATCTCAGGAGGATGGCTACACCTTC | CASSLSQEDGYTF
- | TRBJ2-7 | TRBV18 | many | TGTGCCAGCTCACCACCGAACAGTCCGGGACGGATCTCCTACGAGCAGTACTTC | CASSPPNSPGRISYEQYF
TRBD1 | TRBJ2-3 | TRBV7-9 | many | TGTGCCAGCAGCGATCCGGGACAGAGCACAGATACGCAGTATTTT | CASSDPGQSTDTQYF
- | TRBJ2-3 | TRBV29-1 | many | TGCAGCTCTCGCACAGATACGCAGTATTTT | CSSRTDTQYF
- | TRBJ2-2 | TRBV10-3 | many | TGTGCCATCAGTGTAAATCTCGGGGAGCTGTTTTTT | CAISVNLGELFF